The rows below give T cell receptor beta chains drawn from one sample of a study of cytomegalovirus exposure and HLA in healthy donors. The assay was immunoSEQ multiplex PCR, and TCRdb's table has in-frame clones only and misses some. The profile shows approximately 160,000 clones, approximately 80% of them singletons. Specimen: PBMCs. The receptors were gathered from a woman aged 40 to 50 in good health and CMV-seropositive. CDR3s include the opening cysteine and the closing phenylalanine or tryptophan. A D gene is named only where the DNA matches it firmly. Size tells how often a clone was seen (once, few, many) or the class of an expanded clone, and some rows leave it out.

cdr3_length: 17
v_call: TRBV2
j_call: TRBJ2-3
clone_size: .
d_call: TRBD2
cdr3_aa: CASGSQAGGPRADTQYF
cdr3_nt: TGTGCCAGCGGCAGTCAAGCGGGGGGGCCTAGAGCAGATACGCAGTATTTT

cdr3_length: 13
v_call: TRBV7-2
j_call: TRBJ1-5
clone_size: .
d_call: .
cdr3_aa: CASSPDRGQPQHF
cdr3_nt: TGTGCCAGCAGCCCTGATCGAGGGCAGCCCCAGCATTTT

cdr3_length: 15
v_call: TRBV18
j_call: TRBJ2-1
clone_size: few
d_call: .
cdr3_aa: CASSPRGAPGLEQFF
cdr3_nt: TGTGCCAGCTCACCCCGGGGAGCCCCAGGCCTTGAGCAGTTCTTC

cdr3_length: 14
v_call: TRBV7-2
j_call: TRBJ2-5
clone_size: .
d_call: TRBD1
cdr3_aa: CASSFQGAQETQYF
cdr3_nt: TGTGCCAGCAGCTTCCAGGGGGCACAAGAGACCCAGTACTTC

cdr3_length: 13
v_call: TRBV7-2
j_call: TRBJ2-6
clone_size: .
d_call: .
cdr3_aa: CASSFFGANVLTF
cdr3_nt: TGTGCCAGCAGCTTCTTTGGGGCCAACGTCCTGACTTTC

cdr3_length: 15
v_call: TRBV30
j_call: TRBJ2-3
clone_size: .
d_call: .
cdr3_aa: CAWAQYGRGTDTQYF
cdr3_nt: TGTGCCTGGGCTCAGTATGGGCGGGGCACAGATACGCAGTATTTT

cdr3_length: 16
v_call: TRBV12-2
j_call: TRBJ2-7
clone_size: once
d_call: .
cdr3_aa: CASRSDPGHSSYEQYF
cdr3_nt: TGTGCAAGTCGCTCCGACCCGGGACATTCATCCTACGAGCAGTACTTC

cdr3_length: 15
v_call: TRBV5-6
j_call: TRBJ2-7
clone_size: .
d_call: .
cdr3_aa: CASSSYQVFSYEQYF
cdr3_nt: TGTGCCAGCAGCTCGTATCAGGTCTTCTCCTACGAGCAGTACTTC

cdr3_length: 14
v_call: TRBV7-9
j_call: TRBJ1-1
clone_size: few
d_call: TRBD1
cdr3_aa: CASSTGGLNTEAFF
cdr3_nt: TGTGCCAGCAGCACAGGGGGCTTGAACACTGAAGCTTTCTTT

cdr3_length: 13
v_call: TRBV6-5
j_call: TRBJ2-3
clone_size: few
d_call: .
cdr3_aa: CASSYSDSGTQYF
cdr3_nt: TGTGCCAGCAGTTACTCTGACTCCGGTACGCAGTATTTT

cdr3_length: 17
v_call: TRBV28
j_call: TRBJ2-2
clone_size: .
d_call: TRBD2
cdr3_aa: CASSSGSYGRVGGELFF
cdr3_nt: TGTGCCAGCAGTTCGGGCTCCTACGGGAGGGTAGGCGGGGAGCTGTTTTTT

cdr3_length: 16
v_call: TRBV28
j_call: TRBJ2-1
clone_size: .
d_call: TRBD2
cdr3_aa: CASSLTAGGPYNEQFF
cdr3_nt: TGTGCCAGCAGTTTAACAGCGGGGGGACCTTACAATGAGCAGTTCTTC

cdr3_length: 14
v_call: TRBV30
j_call: TRBJ2-7
clone_size: .
d_call: TRBD1
cdr3_aa: CAWSLQGALGEQYF
cdr3_nt: TGTGCCTGGAGCCTACAGGGGGCGCTGGGCGAGCAGTACTTC

cdr3_length: 14
v_call: TRBV19
j_call: TRBJ1-5
clone_size: .
d_call: .
cdr3_aa: CASSIRLSGQPQHF
cdr3_nt: TGTGCCAGTAGTATAAGACTATCGGGACAGCCCCAGCATTTT

cdr3_length: 16
v_call: TRBV19
j_call: TRBJ1-5
clone_size: few
d_call: .
cdr3_aa: CASSIDSPRGNQPQHF
cdr3_nt: TGTGCCAGTAGTATAGATTCCCCCAGGGGCAATCAGCCCCAGCATTTT

cdr3_length: 13
v_call: TRBV6-1
j_call: TRBJ1-5
clone_size: once
d_call: .
cdr3_aa: CASSETDKQPQHF
cdr3_nt: TGTGCCAGCAGCGAAACGGACAAACAGCCCCAGCATTTT

cdr3_length: 13
v_call: TRBV11-2
j_call: TRBJ2-5
clone_size: .
d_call: .
cdr3_aa: CASLRAVRETQYF
cdr3_nt: TGTGCCAGCCTGCGGGCGGTGAGGGAGACCCAGTACTTC

cdr3_length: 16
v_call: TRBV7-2
j_call: TRBJ1-6
clone_size: .
d_call: .
cdr3_aa: CASSLDFSSYNSPLHF
cdr3_nt: TGTGCCAGCAGCTTAGATTTTAGCTCCTATAATTCACCCCTCCACTTT

cdr3_length: 14
v_call: TRBV7-2
j_call: TRBJ2-1
clone_size: .
d_call: .
cdr3_aa: CASSFSGGIDEQFF
cdr3_nt: TGTGCCAGCAGCTTCTCTGGGGGGATCGATGAGCAGTTCTTC

cdr3_length: 15
v_call: TRBV7-9
j_call: TRBJ2-3
clone_size: .
d_call: TRBD1
cdr3_aa: CASTQGQTSTDTQYF
cdr3_nt: TGTGCCAGCACCCAGGGACAGACTAGCACAGATACGCAGTATTTT

cdr3_length: 14
v_call: TRBV10-3
j_call: TRBJ1-1
clone_size: .
d_call: TRBD1
cdr3_aa: CAISDGQGNTEAFF
cdr3_nt: TGTGCCATCAGTGACGGACAGGGGAACACTGAAGCTTTCTTT

cdr3_length: 13
v_call: TRBV18
j_call: TRBJ1-1
clone_size: few
d_call: .
cdr3_aa: CASSPQAGGDAFF
cdr3_nt: TGTGCCAGCTCACCTCAAGCGGGGGGGGATGCTTTCTTT

cdr3_length: 18
v_call: TRBV5-1
j_call: TRBJ2-5
clone_size: .
d_call: TRBD2
cdr3_aa: CASSLNSASGSIGETQYF
cdr3_nt: TGCGCCAGCAGCTTGAATTCGGCTAGCGGGAGTATAGGGGAGACCCAGTACTTC

cdr3_length: 15
v_call: TRBV5-8
j_call: TRBJ1-5
clone_size: .
d_call: TRBD1
cdr3_aa: CASSIGTGRGQPQHF
cdr3_nt: TGTGCCAGCAGCATCGGGACAGGGAGAGGTCAGCCCCAGCATTTT

cdr3_length: 14
v_call: TRBV11-2
j_call: TRBJ2-7
clone_size: .
d_call: TRBD1
cdr3_aa: CASSWTGGGSEQYF
cdr3_nt: TGTGCCAGCAGCTGGACAGGGGGGGGTAGCGAGCAGTACTTC

cdr3_length: 15
v_call: TRBV5-4
j_call: TRBJ2-7
clone_size: .
d_call: TRBD1
cdr3_aa: CASSGGQAGSYEQYF
cdr3_nt: TGTGCCAGCAGCGGGGGACAGGCTGGCTCCTACGAGCAGTACTTC

cdr3_length: 17
v_call: TRBV19
j_call: TRBJ2-3
clone_size: .
d_call: TRBD1
cdr3_aa: CASSISLGQGVTDTQYF
cdr3_nt: TGTGCCAGTAGTATCTCGCTTGGACAGGGCGTCACAGATACGCAGTATTTT

cdr3_length: 14
v_call: TRBV5-1
j_call: TRBJ2-1
clone_size: .
d_call: .
cdr3_aa: CASSLEVAYNEQFF
cdr3_nt: TGCGCCAGCAGCCTAGAGGTAGCCTACAATGAGCAGTTCTTC

cdr3_length: 17
v_call: TRBV28
j_call: TRBJ2-2
clone_size: .
d_call: TRBD1
cdr3_aa: CASSFGDRGPLTGELFF
cdr3_nt: TGTGCCAGCAGTTTTGGAGACAGGGGACCTTTAACCGGGGAGCTGTTTTTT

cdr3_length: 14
v_call: TRBV11-2
j_call: TRBJ1-6
clone_size: .
d_call: TRBD1
cdr3_aa: CASSWDRVESPLHF
cdr3_nt: TGTGCCAGCAGCTGGGACAGGGTGGAATCACCCCTCCACTTT

cdr3_length: 13
v_call: TRBV11-2
j_call: TRBJ1-1
clone_size: .
d_call: TRBD1
cdr3_aa: CASSIYRGTEAFF
cdr3_nt: TGTGCCAGCAGCATCTACAGGGGCACTGAAGCTTTCTTT

cdr3_length: 17
v_call: TRBV5-1
j_call: TRBJ2-3
clone_size: few
d_call: TRBD2
cdr3_aa: CASSQSSTSSGADTQYF
cdr3_nt: TGCGCCAGCAGCCAATCTTCGACTAGCAGTGGGGCAGATACGCAGTATTTT

cdr3_length: 14
v_call: TRBV7-2
j_call: TRBJ1-3
clone_size: .
d_call: .
cdr3_aa: CASLWGPSGNTIYF
cdr3_nt: TGTGCCAGTCTCTGGGGGCCCTCTGGAAACACCATATATTTT

cdr3_length: 13
v_call: TRBV5-5
j_call: TRBJ2-7
clone_size: .
d_call: .
cdr3_aa: CASSRDSAYEQYF
cdr3_nt: TGTGCCAGCAGCCGGGACTCAGCCTACGAGCAGTACTTC

cdr3_length: 17
v_call: TRBV2
j_call: TRBJ2-1
clone_size: .
d_call: TRBD2
cdr3_aa: CASSGGLISGGANEQFF
cdr3_nt: TGTGCCAGCAGTGGGGGCCTTATTAGCGGGGGGGCGAATGAGCAGTTCTTC

cdr3_length: 16
v_call: TRBV10-3
j_call: TRBJ2-6
clone_size: few
d_call: .
cdr3_aa: CAISPRTDSGANVLTF
cdr3_nt: TGTGCCATCAGTCCCCGGACAGACTCTGGGGCCAACGTCCTGACTTTC

cdr3_length: 13
v_call: TRBV6-1
j_call: TRBJ1-1
clone_size: few
d_call: .
cdr3_aa: CASSLSGNTEAFF
cdr3_nt: TGTGCCAGCAGTCTCAGCGGGAACACTGAAGCTTTCTTT

cdr3_length: 15
v_call: TRBV10-3
j_call: TRBJ1-5
clone_size: .
d_call: TRBD1
cdr3_aa: CAISEGTGGLQPQHF
cdr3_nt: TGTGCCATCAGTGAGGGGACAGGGGGCTTACAGCCCCAGCATTTT